This T cell receptor beta chain was sequenced during a study of shared clonotypes between healthy human individuals. As concerns this clone: As yet, its antigen is unknown.

Repertoires were generated with immunoSEQ multiplex PCR, while TCRdb's copy carries only in-frame clones and drops some. The sample lists 2 million to 2.5 million clones; 85% to 95% were seen once. Trimming pared 3 bases from V and 1 base from J, leaving 12 bases between. This CDR3 contains 15 residues. Germline values: CDR1 MDHEN, CDR2 SYDVKM. Study outcomes and limitations: Exclusively blood specimens were collected; tissue repertoires likely differ.

CD4+ cell separation produced CD45RA+ naive and CD45RA-negative memory subsets. Sample: naive CD4+ T cells from PBMCs. Subset defined: CD45RA+ positively selected. The receptor was derived from a man between 18 and 35 years old in good health. Some clones in this sample may be carry-over from other donors' samples. The chain carries TRBV28 and TRBJ2-5, with D perhaps TRBD1 or TRBD2 (5 bases each). In DNA form, the CDR3 reads TGTGCCAGCAGTTTTGGAGCCGGGACCCAAGAGACCCAGTACTTC. Its protein product is CASSFGAGTQETQYF. The full variable domain, rest sourced from reference TRBV28 and TRBJ2-5, is DVKVTQSSRYLVKRTGEKVFLECVQDMDHENMFWYRQDPGLGLRLIYFSYDVKMKEKGDIPEGYSVSREKKERFSLILESASTNQTSMYLCASSFGAGTQETQYFGPGTRLLVL.